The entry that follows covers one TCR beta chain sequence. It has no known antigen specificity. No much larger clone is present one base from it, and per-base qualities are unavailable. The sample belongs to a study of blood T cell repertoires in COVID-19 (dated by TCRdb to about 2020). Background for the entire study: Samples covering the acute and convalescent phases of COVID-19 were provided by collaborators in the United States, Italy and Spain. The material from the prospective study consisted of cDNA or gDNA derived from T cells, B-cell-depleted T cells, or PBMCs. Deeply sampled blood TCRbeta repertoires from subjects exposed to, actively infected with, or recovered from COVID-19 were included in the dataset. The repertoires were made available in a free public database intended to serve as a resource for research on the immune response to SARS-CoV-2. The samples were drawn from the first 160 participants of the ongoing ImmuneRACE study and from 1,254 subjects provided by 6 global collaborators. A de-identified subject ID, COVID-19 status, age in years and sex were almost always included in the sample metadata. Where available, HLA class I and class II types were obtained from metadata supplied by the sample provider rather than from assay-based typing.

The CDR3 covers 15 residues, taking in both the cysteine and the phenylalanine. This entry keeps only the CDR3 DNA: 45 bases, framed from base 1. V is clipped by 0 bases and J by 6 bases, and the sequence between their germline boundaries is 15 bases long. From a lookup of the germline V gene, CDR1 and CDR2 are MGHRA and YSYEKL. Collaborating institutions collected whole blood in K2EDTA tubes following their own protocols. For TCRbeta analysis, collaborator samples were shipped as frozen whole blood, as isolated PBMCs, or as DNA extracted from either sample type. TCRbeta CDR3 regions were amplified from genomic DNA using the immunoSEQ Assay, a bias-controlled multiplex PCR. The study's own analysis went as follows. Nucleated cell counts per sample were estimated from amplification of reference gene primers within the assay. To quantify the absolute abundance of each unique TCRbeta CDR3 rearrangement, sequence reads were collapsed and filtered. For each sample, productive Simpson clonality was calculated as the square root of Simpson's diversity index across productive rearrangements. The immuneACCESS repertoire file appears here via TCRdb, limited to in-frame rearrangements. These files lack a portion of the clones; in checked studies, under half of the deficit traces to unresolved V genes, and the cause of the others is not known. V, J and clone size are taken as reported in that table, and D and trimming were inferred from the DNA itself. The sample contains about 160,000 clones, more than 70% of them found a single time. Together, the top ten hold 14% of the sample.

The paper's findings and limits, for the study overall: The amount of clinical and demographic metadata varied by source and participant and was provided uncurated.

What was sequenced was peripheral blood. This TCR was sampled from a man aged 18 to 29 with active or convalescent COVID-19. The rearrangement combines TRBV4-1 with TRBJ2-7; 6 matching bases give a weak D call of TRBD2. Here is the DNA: TGCGCCAGCAGCCAAGATCAAGTAAGGGGAGGCGAGCAGTACTTC. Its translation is CASSQDQVRGGEQYF.